The 6 T cell receptor beta chains presented below share a single source sample, sequenced in a study of cytomegalovirus exposure and HLA in healthy donors. PCR was performed using 60 Vbeta and 13 Jbeta primers. Sequenced by immunoSEQ multiplex PCR; TCRdb stores in-frame clones only, minus some. This sample has roughly 130,000 clones, with about three quarters found just once. Specimen: PBMCs. All receptors come from a human donor in good health.

The chain joins TRBV19 to TRBJ1-5; 7 bases line up with TRBD1. Trimming cost V 4 bases and J 2 bases; bases outside gene matches: 5. The CDR3 is made up of 15 amino acids. Looked up from germline, CDR1 is LNHDA and CDR2 is SQIVND (reference sequence). The CDR3 is CASSNQGVGNQPQHF. The CDR3 DNA is TGTGCCAGTAGTAACCAGGGGGTCGGCAATCAGCCCCAGCATTTT.

The genes are TRBV6-5 and TRBJ2-7; TRBD1 agrees at 7 bases. Germline V gene lookup returns CDR1 MNHEY and CDR2 SVGAGI. CDR3 length equals 14 residues. V was clipped by 6 bases and J by 2 bases; unmatched bases: 7. The CDR3 here is CASREGGAAYEQYF. The CDR3 DNA sequence: TGTGCCAGCAGGGAAGGGGGCGCGGCCTACGAGCAGTACTTC.

V gene TRBV7-2 combines with J gene TRBJ1-6; D unresolved. The V and J ends lost 10 bases and 6 bases respectively, with 19 bases between them. The germline gives CDR1 SGHTA, CDR2 FQGNSA. The CDR3 consists of 15 residues. This chain's CDR3 is CATTPWAALNSPLHF. The CDR3 nucleotides are TGTGCCACCACCCCGTGGGCAGCCCTTAATTCACCCCTCCACTTT. The variable domain in full, with the rest retrieved from reference TRBV7-2 and TRBJ1-6, is GAGVSQSPSNKVTEKGKDVELRCDPISGHTALYWYRQSLGQGLEFLIYFQGNSAPDKSGLPSDRFSAERTGGSVSTLTIQRTQQEDSAVYLCATTPWAALNSPLHFGNGTRLTVT.

V usage is TRBV5-1 and J usage is TRBJ1-6, with D possibly being TRBD1 (5 bases). Looked up from germline, CDR1 is SGHRS and CDR2 is YFSETQ. The CDR3 runs 16 residues. Deletions cut 1 base from V and 7 bases from J, with 15 bases between. CDR3: CASSLTPGNGNSPLHF. CDR3 bases: TGCGCCAGCAGCTTGACCCCAGGGAACGGCAATTCACCCCTCCACTTT. Complete variable domain (other parts from reference TRBV5-1 and TRBJ1-6): KAGVTQTPRYLIKTRGQQVTLSCSPISGHRSVSWYQQTPGQGLQFLFEYFSETQRNKGNFPGRFSGRQFSNSRSEMNVSTLELGDSALYLCASSLTPGNGNSPLHFGNGTRLTVT.

V usage is TRBV5-1 and J usage is TRBJ2-6; 11 nucleotides line up with TRBD1. The CDR3 spans 18 residues. Losses at the gene ends were 4 bases for V and 0 bases for J; bases not matched to a gene: 6. Germline loops: CDR1 SGHRS, CDR2 YFSETQ. CDR3 in DNA: TGCGCCAGCAGCCCGGACAGGGGGCTGAGCTCTGGGGCCAACGTCCTGACTTTC. It encodes CASSPDRGLSSGANVLTF.

This chain links TRBV7-9 with TRBJ2-2; D call uncertain. Trimming pared 3 bases from V and 6 bases from J, leaving 8 bases between. The CDR3 length is 13 residues. Looked up from germline, CDR1 is SEHNR and CDR2 is FQNEAQ (reference sequence). Here the CDR3 DNA reads TGTGCCAGCAGCTTTACTGGGCCCGGGGAGCTGTTTTTT. Encoded protein: CASSFTGPGELFF.